What follows describes a single T cell receptor (beta chain). Its antigen is currently not known. Base quality data are lacking; no much larger clone is found one base away. The cohort comprised 710 or so healthy bone marrow donors. Cohort members were all nominally healthy when sampled, although unrecorded immune exposures were likely present. The donor was CMV seronegative and was included in the group of several hundred seronegative cohort members. A peripheral blood sample was collected from each donor, and TCR beta sequencing was performed on peripheral blood mononuclear cells. The Qiagen DNeasy Blood Extraction Kit was used to extract genomic DNA from the blood cell samples. V lost 1 base and J lost 5 bases; the stretch between them is 14 bases long. The CDR3 spans 15 residues, from the cysteine through the phenylalanine. Just CDR3 DNA is preserved here, 45 bases in frame from base 1. CDR1 SEHNR and CDR2 FQNEAQ are derived from the germline V gene (reference sequence).

This sample was taken from a study of cytomegalovirus exposure and HLA in healthy donors (dated by TCRdb to the late 2010s). In the study overall: In an earlier analysis of roughly 500 of the donors, approximately 260 Gb of sequence data and 95 million to 130 million unique TCR beta sequences from about 179 million T cells were reported. Around 320 gigabases of sequencing data and tens of millions of unique TCR sequences were included in an early release covering 500 to 750 HLA-typed donors. The genetic ancestry cluster associated with self-reported Caucasian donors included about 84% of the 398 genotyped donors. The study was designed to test whether signatures of past pathogen exposure could be identified by cataloging public T cell receptors. Using immunosequencing, the study profiled T cell repertoires from some 670 subjects and related those repertoires to cytomegalovirus serostatus. Besides the first cohort of around 700 subjects, a separate validation cohort made up of around 120 different subjects was used. The study combined high-throughput TCR immunosequencing, statistical association of individual TCRs with disease status, and machine learning to predict cytomegalovirus infection status. In a later analysis, previously published TCR beta repertoires from 550 to 750 donors were re-analyzed and high-resolution HLA genotyping was added so that TCR occurrence patterns could be studied. Rather than using new phenotypic data, the later analysis identified candidate immune exposures from TCR beta sequences and from how often those sequences occurred across donors. An earlier analysis of 500 to 650 of the donors applied high-throughput TCR beta sequencing to assess whether each TCR beta V gene segment acted as functional or pseudogenic. Donor age, sex, ethnicity and CMV serostatus were collected together with the repertoire data. A later genetic analysis took genome-wide SNP genotypes for about three fifths of the 666 donors and used that subset as a discovery cohort. All discovery cohort repertoires had been generated using a single sequencing platform. Class I and class II HLA loci were covered by the typing at four-digit resolution. Typing coverage varied by locus: roughly 620-630 donors for A, B, C, DRB1 and DQB1; approximately 500 for DQA1; over 600 for DPA1; 400 to 480 for DPB1. A few DR-DQ haplotypes were treated as single units for association and clustering because of strong linkage in the cohort. Across 300 to 500 genotyped donors of the cohort, an average of 235,054 unique TCR beta nucleotide sequences per donor were sequenced, and 15% to 20% of those sequences were non-productive.

The full study reports these points: Sequencing depth was assumed to be roughly uniform across donors in the presence/absence analyses, though that assumption may not hold. A total of some 180 TCR beta chains were listed by the study as associated with cytomegalovirus. Because HLA typing was unavailable for some donors at each locus, only the typed subset was used in association tests. In an earlier analysis of around 600 of the donors, most TCR beta V segments appeared in productive rearrangements about 87% or about 30% of the time, broadly matching IMGT annotations. A later genetic analysis associated a missense DCLRE1C variant with V-gene and J-gene trimming of TCR beta chains, and an independent cohort replicated the association. According to a later analysis, TCR association rates differed among HLA loci, with DRB1 alleles showing the most associated TCRs and HLA-C alleles showing the fewest. Some IMGT-functional V segments, including TRBV6-2 and TRBV6-3, could not be distinguished by the 87-base-pair reads and were therefore excluded. Because counts were too low, more than 15 rarely observed V segments, including chromosome 9 orphons, were left out of the earlier analysis of some 600 of the donors. Compared with equally common non-associated chains, HLA-associated TCR beta chains in a later analysis were more clonally expanded and had lower generation probabilities. A further reported finding was that TCR beta sequences accurately predicted the HLA-A and HLA-B alleles for most subjects in the first cohort. Correlated functional status among segregating V segments might be attributable to linkage disequilibrium, but an unknown experimental factor could not be ruled out. Strong co-occurrence of HLA alleles, especially DR and DQ, made assigning TCR associations to individual alleles difficult. Compared with the roughly 710-donor mean, donors in an Asian-associated ancestry cluster had fewer N-insertions in productive TCRs, according to a later genetic analysis. Specific HLA alleles were associated with 15,000 to 20,000 TCR beta sequences at a false discovery rate of 0.05 in a later analysis. In vitro tests confirmed that three of the cytomegalovirus-associated TCR beta chains recognize cytomegalovirus antigens. Several of the top co-occurrence clusters appeared to be linked to parvovirus B19, influenza, CMV and Epstein-Barr virus, according to a later analysis. A cluster of highly shared sequence variants was judged likely to be a technical artifact of the sequencing pipeline. Most TCR sequences were seen in very few donors, while some public TCRs were found in many individuals. The authors suggested that the approach could potentially be generalized to other disease states and immunological phenotypes. The only immune exposure information available for the cohort was CMV serostatus. The classifier was reported to diagnose cytomegalovirus status with high specificity and sensitivity in both the original and validation cohorts. According to a later analysis, most CMV-associated TCR beta chains appeared to be HLA-restricted, and the HLA associations seemed to be driven largely by CMV exposure. The cohort was sequenced for TCR beta chains only, and without alpha or paired-chain data the features that could be detected were limited.

The library was built by means of the immunoSEQ multiplex PCR assay. The multiplex PCR relied on a mix of 60 forward primers for TCR Vbeta segments and 13 reverse primers for TCR Jbeta segments. Amplification of the CDR3 region of rearranged TCR beta genes was performed with a multiplex PCR assay on genomic DNA. The amplified TCR beta libraries were sequenced on the Illumina HiSeq System as 87-base-pair reads. In the source study's methods: A later analysis counted some 80 million unique TCR beta chains across the 690 or so repertoires, and around 9.9 million of these chains were shared by at least two donors. To remove PCR and sequencing errors, raw reads were error-corrected and collapsed into unique sequences using a nearest-neighbor algorithm that merged closely related sequences. V, D and J gene segments were assigned by aligning CDR3 sequences to IMGT reference sequences. For a sequence to be retained, at least a six-nucleotide match to both a V gene segment and a J gene segment was required. Rearrangements were called productive when the CDR3 lacked stop codons and stayed in frame with V and J; all others were non-productive. CDR3 was defined according to IMGT convention as the region running from the second conserved V-encoded cysteine to the conserved J-encoded phenylalanine. Sequences without an unambiguous match to a single V gene segment were excluded from the earlier analysis of about 630 of the donors. An earlier analysis of around 600 of the donors classified V segments as functional when productive rearrangements were above 56.7% and as segregating when the standard deviation between donors was above 5%. A statistical classification framework was built to diagnose cytomegalovirus status from the catalog of TCR beta chain sequences. V and J gene assignment, in a later analysis, came from comparing TCR nucleotide sequences with IMGT/GENE-DB human TR gene sequences. The TCRdist pipeline was used in a later analysis to assign CDR3 sequences and most-parsimonious VDJ recombination scenarios. In a later analysis, each TCR beta chain was defined by its CDR3 amino acid sequence together with its V-gene family, and reads lacking a unique V-gene family were excluded. In a later analysis, 450 to 600 highly shared, low-generation-probability nucleotide sequences were removed to address suspected cross-contamination and a sequencing artifact. In a later analysis, a clonal expansion index was calculated for each public chain from normalized within-repertoire ranks of inferred template counts. A later analysis computed generation probabilities with a VDJ recombination model fitted to out-of-frame rearrangements, and checked the results against IGoR. In a later analysis, TCR-TCR, TCR-HLA and TCR-CMV co-occurrence was scored with hypergeometric tests, and a repertoire-size bias correction was applied to TCR pairs. To estimate false discovery rates, a later analysis permuted the HLA or CMV assignments 20 times. In a later analysis, co-occurring TCRs were grouped using DBSCAN, and TCRdist sequence similarity was added for clustering within HLA-allele-positive subsets. Repertoires with fewer than 30,000 or more than 120,000 public chains were left out of co-occurrence clustering, as were five repertoires with anomalous nucleotide sharing. The clones in this table, taken by TCRdb from immuneACCESS, are in-frame only. Not every clone is retained; where verified, under half of the shortfall comes from an unresolved V gene, and the cause of the rest is unknown. D and trimming were read from the DNA, whereas the V and J calls and clone size are those reported in that table. For this sample there are more than 95,000 clones; over 60% appear just once. The ten biggest clones cover roughly 3.1% of the sample.

The TCR was taken from a man aged 30 to 39 in good health and CMV-seronegative. What was sequenced was PBMCs. The chain is made from TRBV7-9 and TRBJ2-5; TRBD2 could be the D gene, as 6 bases match. The CDR3: CASSLVLAGSETQYF. The sequenced DNA: TGTGCCAGCAGCTTAGTACTAGCAGGCTCCGAGACCCAGTACTTC.